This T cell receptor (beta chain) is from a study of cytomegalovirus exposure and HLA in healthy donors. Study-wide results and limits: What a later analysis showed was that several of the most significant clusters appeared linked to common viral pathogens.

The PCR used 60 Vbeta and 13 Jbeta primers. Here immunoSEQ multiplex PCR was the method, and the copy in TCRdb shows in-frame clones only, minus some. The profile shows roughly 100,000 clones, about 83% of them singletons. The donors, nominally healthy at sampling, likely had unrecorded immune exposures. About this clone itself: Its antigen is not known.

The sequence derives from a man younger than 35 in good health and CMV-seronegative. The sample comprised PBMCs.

The CDR3: CATSIQQGASTEAFF. CDR3 DNA sequence: TGTGCCACCAGCATCCAACAGGGGGCATCGACTGAAGCTTTCTTT. The V and J genes are TRBV15 and TRBJ1-1, with 9 bases that match TRBD1. Germline-derived CDR1 and CDR2 are LNHNV and YYDKDF (reference sequence). V was clipped by 4 bases and J by 5 bases; unmatched bases: 8. CDR3 length: 15 residues.